The sequence of this TCR beta chain was determined in a study of beta chain features in type 1 diabetes. Study outcomes and limitations: Significant though moderate, a shortening of TCRB CDR3s appeared in all four CD4+ subsets of Type 1 diabetes patients.

This clone has only a few counts. The antigen is not known. The study reverse transcribed the entire isolated RNA, so it sequenced expressed TCRB transcripts. Deep immunoSEQ sequencing covered naive, central memory and regulatory T cell samples. TCRdb keeps only in-frame clones here, not all; method: immunoSEQ multiplex PCR. Among about 160,000 clones, 9% were seen once, and the ten largest hold under 0.75%. The CDR3 runs 14 residues. The germline V and J ends were trimmed by 5 bases and 5 bases, with 15 bases remaining between them. Looked up from germline, CDR1 is MDHEN and CDR2 is SYDVKM. The gene calls are TRBV28 and TRBJ2-5; weak D call: TRBD2 (6 bases). The sequenced material came from central memory CD4+ T cells from blood. The source of this sequence is a woman aged 25 to 45 with type 1 diabetes. In DNA form, the CDR3 reads TGTGCCAGCAGTCCAACGGACTATTCGGAGACCCAGTACTTC. Its protein product is CASSPTDYSETQYF.